The entry below describes one T cell receptor beta chain. Its matching antigen is unknown. This sample stems from a study of shared clonotypes between healthy human individuals. Background on the study: There were three CD4 naive, three CD4 memory, two CD8 naive and one CD8 memory plates per donor. Overall study findings and caveats: Despite large depth, rarefaction showed incomplete sorted-subset sequencing. It was observed that about 5% of naive CD4 clonotypes were shared across several donors.

The authors split each subset's genomic DNA evenly across several immunoSEQ plates. Here immunoSEQ multiplex PCR was the method, and the copy in TCRdb shows in-frame clones only, minus some. The sample lists some 740,000 clones, 90% to 95% occurring once. Naive CD8 cells comprised CD45RO-negative, CCR7-positively selected cells, excluding terminally differentiated effector memory CD45RA+ cells. V was cut by 0 bases and J by 4 bases, with 15 bases left in between. Looked up from germline, CDR1 is LGHNA and CDR2 is YSLEER. There are 17 residues in the CDR3. The sequence derives from a young man in good health. Material for sequencing was naive CD8+ T cells sorted from blood. The rearrangement joins TRBV4-3 to TRBJ2-2, with D possibly TRBD1 on 5 matching bases. DNA for the CDR3: TGCGCCAGCAGCCAAGATCGAAGGACAAAGGGCACCGGGGAGCTGTTTTTT. Its translation is CASSQDRRTKGTGELFF.